What follows describes a single TCR beta chain. The sample belongs to a study of blood T cell repertoires in COVID-19. Study context: Spain, Italy and the United States supplied samples that represented acute and convalescent COVID-19. PBMCs, B-cell-depleted T cells, or T cells were the source of the cDNA or gDNA that made up the material.

CDR3 size: 13 residues. Per the germline V gene, CDR1 is LNHDA and CDR2 is SQIVND (reference sequence). The V gene lost 3 bases and the J gene lost 4 bases, with 9 bases spanning the gap. Source study methods: How many nucleated cells were present was estimated from reference gene primer amplification. Clones were sequenced by immunoSEQ multiplex PCR, and TCRdb holds only the in-frame ones, with some missing. The V and J calls and clone size were taken over from that table, and D and trimming were inferred from the DNA. The data contain approximately 120,000 clones, about 85% of them singletons. V and J are TRBV19 and TRBJ1-2, with D perhaps TRBD1 (5 bases). Sequenced: peripheral blood. The receptor was derived from a woman of 80 years or more with acute or convalescent COVID-19. The CDR3 bases are TGTGCCAGTAGTATTCAGGGCTCCTATGGCTACACCTTC. This translates into CASSIQGSYGYTF.